This T cell receptor beta chain was identified in a study of CD8 T cells in Susac syndrome. Whole-study findings and limits: Susac CD8+ clonal expansion peaked in TEMRA cells and active patients.

TEMRA cells were FACS-enriched, while CD8+ and CD4+ T cells were negatively isolated. The CDR3 has 17 residues. Germline V gene data show CDR1 as MRHNA and CDR2 as SNTAGT. Trimming took 6 bases from V and 6 from J, leaving 26 bases between them. Random hexamers were used to reverse transcribe the RNA input (about 0.5 to 1 ug). Coverage of TCR beta CDR3 amplification by immunoSEQ multiplex PCR extended to 54 Vbeta and 13 Jbeta. TCRdb reanalysed the immunoSEQ multiplex PCR reads using MiXCR and keeps one entry per CDR3 protein. The sample holds about 120,000 distinct CDR3 sequences, 90% to 95% seen once. This clonotype has just one count. The antigen remains unidentified.

The specimen was CD8+ T cells from PBMCs. The chain links TRBV6-4 to TRBJ1-2; D might be TRBD1 (6 bases). The clonotype comes from a human donor with Susac syndrome. The CDR3 nucleotides read TGTGCCAGCAGGCAAGAGGCAGGGGACCCTCAAGGCAATGGCTACACCTTC. It codes for CASRQEAGDPQGNGYTF.